The 14 T cell receptor beta chains below were found in one sample sequenced in a study of OX40 agonist ivuxolimab in advanced cancers. Profiled with immunoSEQ multiplex PCR; TCRdb holds only in-frame clones, not every one. The table includes 32,000 or so clones, 81% detected once. Sequenced material: CD4+ or CD8+ T cells sorted from blood, taken in a trial of the OX40 agonist ivuxolimab. The receptors originated from an adult with an advanced solid tumor such as melanoma, head and neck, liver or kidney cancer.

The V and J genes are TRBV5-1 and TRBJ2-5; D may correspond to TRBD1 or TRBD2 (5 bases each). Trimming removed 4 bases from V and 1 base from J, with 11 bases in between. This CDR3 spans 14 amino acids. Germline V gene sequence: CDR1 SGHRS, CDR2 YFSETQ. CDR3 bases: TGCGCCAGCAGCCCTGGGACGGTCCAAGAGACCCAGTACTTC. This translates into CASSPGTVQETQYF. Drawing the rest from reference TRBV5-1 and TRBJ2-5, the complete variable domain is KAGVTQTPRYLIKTRGQQVTLSCSPISGHRSVSWYQQTPGQGLQFLFEYFSETQRNKGNFPGRFSGRQFSNSRSEMNVSTLELGDSALYLCASSPGTVQETQYFGPGTRLLVL.

The CDR3 protein is CASSPHGRGQETQYF. DNA of the CDR3: TGTGCCAGCAGCCCCCATGGGAGGGGACAAGAGACCCAGTACTTC. The chain links TRBV7-9 to TRBJ2-5; 7 positions agree with TRBD2. With V trimmed by 5 bases and J by 2 bases, 8 bases remained unmatched. The CDR3 is made up of 15 amino acids. CDR1 SEHNR and CDR2 FQNEAQ come from the germline V gene (reference sequence).

V gene TRBV21-1 combines with J gene TRBJ2-5; TRBD2, the table's D call, was not compared with the DNA. TRBV21-1 is noted as a pseudogene. The length of the CDR3 is 17 residues. CDR3 nucleotide sequence: TGTGCCAGCAGCAAATACGCGGGACCGACCGATGAAGAGACCCAGTACTTC. Its translation is CASSKYAGPTDEETQYF.

The chain joins TRBV7-9 to TRBJ2-6; the D gene could be TRBD1 or TRBD2 (6 bases each). The CDR3 is 17 amino acids. Germline values: CDR1 SEHNR, CDR2 FQNEAQ (reference sequence). Trimming cost V 5 bases and J 2 bases, with 16 bases left between them. The CDR3: CASSPPGRGAGANVLTF. CDR3 nucleotides: TGTGCCAGCAGCCCCCCTGGAAGGGGGGCTGGGGCCAACGTCCTGACTTTC.

The chain is built from TRBV28 and TRBJ2-7, with D uncertain. There are 12 residues in the CDR3. V gave up 3 bases and J gave up 1 base, with 4 bases separating them. Germline V gene sequence: CDR1 MDHEN, CDR2 SYDVKM. CDR3 coding DNA: TGTGCCAGCAGTTTGTTTTCCTACGAGCAGTACTTC. It specifies CASSLFSYEQYF.

The CDR3 DNA reads as TGTGCCTGGAGTGCTATAGGAGGCAATGAGCAGTTCTTC. Translated, it gives CAWSAIGGNEQFF. The chain joins TRBV30 to TRBJ2-1; D is perhaps TRBD2 (5 bases). The CDR3 has 13 residues. Germline V gives CDR1 GTSNPN, CDR2 SVGIG (reference sequence). V lost 1 base, J lost 6 bases, and 10 bases lay in between.

The chain is built from TRBV7-9 and TRBJ2-5, with D hard to call. V lost 5 bases, J lost 1 base, and 11 bases lay in between. The CDR3 has 14 residues. Per germline, CDR1 SEHNR and CDR2 FQNEAQ (reference sequence). The CDR3 DNA reads TGTGCCAGCAGCGCGGTTGCTCTCCAAGAGACCCAGTACTTC. It is translated as CASSAVALQETQYF.

V usage is TRBV11-3 and J usage is TRBJ2-1; D is possibly TRBD2 (6 bases). The CDR3 covers 17 residues. V shed 0 bases and J shed 0 bases, with 12 bases lying between them. Germline CDR1 SGHNT, CDR2 YENEEA. This CDR3 is CASSLDGRPPSYNEQFF. Written as DNA, the CDR3 is TGTGCCAGCAGCTTAGACGGGAGACCTCCCTCCTACAATGAGCAGTTCTTC.

This clone was found once. This chain links TRBV18 with TRBJ1-2; D is unclear. Per germline, CDR1 KGHSH and CDR2 LQKENI. CDR3 length: 14 amino acids. The V end was cut by 3 bases, the J end by 1 base, with 9 bases between. This CDR3 is CASSPGSDNYGYTF. The CDR3 bases are TGTGCCAGCTCACCTGGGAGTGATAACTATGGCTACACCTTC. The whole variable domain, filled in from reference TRBV18 and TRBJ1-2, reads NAGVMQNPRHLVRRRGQEARLRCSPMKGHSHVYWYRQLPEEGLKFMVYLQKENIIDESGMPKERFSAEFPKEGPSILRIQQVVRGDSAAYFCASSPGSDNYGYTFGSGTRLTVV.

This clone was seen just once. The chain couples TRBV6-6 to TRBJ2-7; TRBD2 matches 9 bases. Germline V gene data show CDR1 as MNHNY and CDR2 as SVGAGI (reference sequence). V shed 6 bases and J 5 bases; nucleotides not matched to a gene: 2. This CDR3 contains 12 residues. CDR3 loop: CASSRGRDEQYF. The CDR3 nucleotides read TGTGCCAGCAGCCGCGGGAGGGACGAGCAGTACTTC.

V gene TRBV7-6 combines with J gene TRBJ2-5, with 7 nucleotides matching TRBD1. The better agreement between TRBJ2-7 and the DNA end casts doubt on the J call. The CDR3 contains 13 residues. Per the germline V gene, CDR1 is SGHVS and CDR2 is FNYEAQ. The CDR3 bases are TGTGCCAGCAGCCCTGGGGACAGATACGAGCAGTACTTC. Its translation: CASSPGDRYEQYF.

V is TRBV6-5 and J is TRBJ1-1; possibly TRBD1 for D (6 bases). CDR3 length: 13 amino acids. Trimming took 7 bases from V and 1 from J, leaving 10 bases between them. Germline V gives CDR1 MNHEY, CDR2 SVGAGI. The CDR3 DNA is TGTGCCAGCACCCAACAGGGGAACACTGAAGCTTTCTTT. It is translated as CASTQQGNTEAFF.

The chain recombines TRBV28 with TRBJ2-7; a possible D gene is TRBD2 (6 bases). The CDR3 spans 14 residues. Between the trimmed V and J ends, which lost 6 bases and 1 base, there was a span of 13 bases. Germline V gene data show CDR1 as MDHEN and CDR2 as SYDVKM. This CDR3 is CASSRSGVSYEQYF. CDR3 DNA: TGTGCCAGCAGCCGATCGGGGGTGTCCTACGAGCAGTACTTC.

The chain has TRBV5-1 and TRBJ2-3; D unresolved. Trimming stripped 2 bases from V and 2 bases from J, with 12 bases between. CDR1 SGHRS and CDR2 YFSETQ come from the germline V gene. The CDR3 contains 15 residues. CDR3 amino acids: CASSFATPHTDTQYF. For the CDR3, the DNA is TGCGCCAGCAGCTTTGCGACACCACACACAGATACGCAGTATTTT.